This TCR beta chain was profiled in a study of human T cells and chemical hapten exposure. Time point reported: healthy volunteer bleed at 2 weeks. Unfractionated whole blood was the source from which total RNA was extracted. The CDR3 is 14 amino acids. Trimming removed 5 bases from V and 4 bases from J; junction bases left unmatched: 4. Germline V CDR1 and CDR2: SGHTA, FQGNSA. Source study methods: Between roughly 20,000 and 700,000 TCRs appeared in each sample, and the median stood at about 100,000. MiXCR was run by TCRdb on the RACE reads, yielding one entry per CDR3 protein. The V and J calls shown here were made by TCRdb, not taken from the authors' results. The sample has around 130,000 distinct CDR3 sequences, 8.5% to 9.5% seen once. This clonotype was picked up many times.

The clonotype comes from a male donor in good health. Some clones in this sample may be carry-over from other donors' samples. Sample: whole blood. The V call is TRBV7-2, the J call TRBJ1-1, with TRBD1 identical over 10 bases. The CDR3 nucleotides read TGTGCCAGCAGCCCACGGACAGGGGGCACTGAAGCTTTCTTT. Encoded protein: CASSPRTGGTEAFF. Full variable domain (remainder filled in from reference TRBV7-2 and TRBJ1-1): GAGVSQSPSNKVTEKGKDVELRCDPISGHTALYWYRQSLGQGLEFLIYFQGNSAPDKSGLPSDRFSAERTGGSVSTLTIQRTQQEDSAVYLCASSPRTGGTEAFFGQGTRLTVV.